This T cell receptor beta chain derives from a study of shared clonotypes between healthy human individuals. Whole-study context: The study enrolled two women and a few men aged 18 to 49. Regarding the study as a whole: Blood was the only sampled material, and tissue repertoires likely differ.

CDR3 size: 15 residues. Germline CDR1 is ENHRY and CDR2 is SYGVKD. V lost 0 bases, J lost 4 bases, and 10 bases lay in between. Tens of thousands of T cell genomes (approximately 180 ng DNA) went into each sorted-subset replicate. In the authors' workflow: With immunoSEQ giving junction-only sequences and no quality scores, filtering differed. Produced via immunoSEQ multiplex PCR; TCRdb's table is partial and in-frame only. V, J and clone size derive from that table, while D and trimming were established from the DNA sequence. Of over 2,000,000 clones detected, 93% appear once; the ten largest clones hold 1.5% to 2%. About this clone itself: As yet, its antigen is unknown.

CD45RO-negative, CCR7-positively selected cells formed the naive CD8 fraction, excluding terminally differentiated effector memory CD45RA+ cells. The material sequenced was naive CD8+ T cells from PBMCs. This receptor was obtained from a man between 18 and 35 years old in good health. Some clones in this sample may be carry-over from other donors' samples. V usage is TRBV10-3 and J usage is TRBJ2-1; D is undetermined. In DNA, the CDR3 is TGTGCCATCAGTGAGTCGATAGGCCGGTACAATGAGCAGTTCTTC. Translation: CAISESIGRYNEQFF.